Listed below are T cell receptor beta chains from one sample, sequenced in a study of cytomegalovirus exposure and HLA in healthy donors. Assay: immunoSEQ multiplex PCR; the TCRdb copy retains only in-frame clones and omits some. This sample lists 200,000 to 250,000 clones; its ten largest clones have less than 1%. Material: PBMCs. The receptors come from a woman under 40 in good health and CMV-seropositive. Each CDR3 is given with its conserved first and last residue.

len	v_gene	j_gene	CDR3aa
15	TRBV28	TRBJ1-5	CASSPLDRVNQPQHF
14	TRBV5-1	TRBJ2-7	CASSPGQGSYEQYF
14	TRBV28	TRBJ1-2	CASETGTGASGYTF
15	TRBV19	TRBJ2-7	CASSPGGGPTYEQYF
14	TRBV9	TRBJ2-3	CASSVASGTDTQYF
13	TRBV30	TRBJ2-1	CAWEAESYNEQFF
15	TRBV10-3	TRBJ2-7	CAISSTSGGIYEQYF
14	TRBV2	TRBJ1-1	CASSAGQGGTEAFF
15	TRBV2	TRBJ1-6	CASSEAQGLKSPLHF
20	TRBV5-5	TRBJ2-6	CASSLFVTGLITSGANVLTF
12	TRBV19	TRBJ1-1	CASSIGGDEAFF
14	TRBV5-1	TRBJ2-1	CASSTDRGRNEQFF
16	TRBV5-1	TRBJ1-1	CASSLARQVGDTEAFF
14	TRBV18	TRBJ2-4	CASSPGGGSDIQYF
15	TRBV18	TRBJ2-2	CASSPRTLNTGELFF
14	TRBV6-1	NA	CASTERHPRLEQYF
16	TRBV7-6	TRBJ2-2	CASSLPRDFRSGELFF
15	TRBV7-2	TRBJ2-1	CASSLRLAGGGEQFF
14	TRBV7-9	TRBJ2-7	CASSFRDRIYEQYF
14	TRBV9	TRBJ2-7	CASSPSNGGYEQYF
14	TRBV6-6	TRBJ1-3	CASSITENGNTIYF
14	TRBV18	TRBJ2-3	CASSHPGLSDTQYF
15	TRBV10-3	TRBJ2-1	CAISEGAGRVNEQFF
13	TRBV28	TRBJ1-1	CASNRGMNTEAFF
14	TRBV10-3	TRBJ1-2	CAIGQGEANYGYTF
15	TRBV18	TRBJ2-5	CASSPPGRSQETQYF
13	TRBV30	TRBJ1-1	CAWSRTENTEAFF
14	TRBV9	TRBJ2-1	CASSVSGYYNEQFF
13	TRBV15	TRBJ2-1	CATSRGGGDEQFF
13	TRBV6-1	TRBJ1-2	CASTLTGNYGYTF
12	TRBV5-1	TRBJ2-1	CASSWELGIQFF
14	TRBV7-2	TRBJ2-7	CASSLDGQGFEQYF
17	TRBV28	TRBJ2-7	CASSPSWRTISSYEQYF
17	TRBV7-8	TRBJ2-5	CASSLAQLAGKQETQYF
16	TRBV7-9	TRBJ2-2	CASSFPTVISTGELFF
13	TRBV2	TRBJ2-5	CASSRGRGETQYF
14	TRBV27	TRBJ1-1	CASSYQRSGTEAFF
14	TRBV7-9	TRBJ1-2	CASSPFRGAHGYTF
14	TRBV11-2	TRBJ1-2	CASSSPGMYYGYTF
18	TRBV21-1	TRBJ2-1	CASSLHLPEDRAYNEQFF
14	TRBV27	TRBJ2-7	CASSFGGRSYEQYF
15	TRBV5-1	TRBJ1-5	CASSFWTGTNQPQHF
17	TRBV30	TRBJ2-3	CAWSVKGDSLSTDTQYF
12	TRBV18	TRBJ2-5	CASTTSQETQYF
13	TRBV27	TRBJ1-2	CASSLAGYNGYTF